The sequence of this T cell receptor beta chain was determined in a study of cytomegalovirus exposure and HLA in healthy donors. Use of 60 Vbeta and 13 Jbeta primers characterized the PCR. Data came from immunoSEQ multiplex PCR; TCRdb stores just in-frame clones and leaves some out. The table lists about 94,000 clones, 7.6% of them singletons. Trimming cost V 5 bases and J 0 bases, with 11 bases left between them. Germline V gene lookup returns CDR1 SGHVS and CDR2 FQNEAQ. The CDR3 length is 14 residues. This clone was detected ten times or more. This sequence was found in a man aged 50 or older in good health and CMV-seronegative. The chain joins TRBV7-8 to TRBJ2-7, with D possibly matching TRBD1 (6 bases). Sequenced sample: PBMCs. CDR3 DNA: TGTGCCAGCAGCCCGGACAGCGCCTCCTACGAGCAGTACTTC. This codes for CASSPDSASYEQYF. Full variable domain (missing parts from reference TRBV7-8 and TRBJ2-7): GAGVSQSPRYKVAKRGQDVALRCDPISGHVSLFWYQQALGQGPEFLTYFQNEAQLDKSGLPSDRFFAERPEGSVSTLKIQRTQQEDSAVYLCASSPDSASYEQYFGPGTRLTVT.